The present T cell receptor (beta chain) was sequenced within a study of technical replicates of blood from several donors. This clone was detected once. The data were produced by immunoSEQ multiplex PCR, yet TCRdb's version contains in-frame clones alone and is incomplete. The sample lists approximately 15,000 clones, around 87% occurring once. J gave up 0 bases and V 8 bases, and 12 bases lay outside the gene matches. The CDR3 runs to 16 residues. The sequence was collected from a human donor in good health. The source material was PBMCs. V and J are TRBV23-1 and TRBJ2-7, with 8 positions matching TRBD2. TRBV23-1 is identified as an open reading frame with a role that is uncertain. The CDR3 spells CASSHGGGTSSYEQYF. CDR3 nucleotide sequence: TGCGCCAGCTCTCACGGGGGGGGGACCAGCTCCTACGAGCAGTACTTC.